This T cell receptor (beta chain) emerged from a study of CD8 T cells in Susac syndrome. Germline assignment: CDR1 SQVTM and CDR2 ANQGSEA. The V gene lost 5 bases and the J gene lost 4 bases, with 12 bases spanning the gap. This CDR3 region has 12 residues. As for this clonotype: The antigen remains undetermined.

Stable or active relapsing-remitting multiple sclerosis, untreated and meeting revised McDonald criteria, defined the controls. RNA was extracted with the RNeasy kit, and a quantity of 0.5 to 1 ug was reverse transcribed using random hexamers. A multiplex approach, immunoSEQ multiplex PCR, amplified TCR beta CDR3 across 54 Vbeta and 13 Jbeta. TCRdb used MiXCR to reprocess the immunoSEQ multiplex PCR reads, holding one entry per CDR3 protein. Found here are more than 65,000 distinct CDR3 sequences, 85% to 95% of them singletons; the top ten hold around 0.6%. General study results and limits: Regarding the TCR sequencing and HLA analysis, the study admitted that a relatively small number of individuals were involved.

Input material: CD8+ T cells from PBMCs. The source of this sequence is a human donor with multiple sclerosis. The V gene is TRBV29-1, the J gene TRBJ2-7; unclear D gene. The DNA of the CDR3 is TGCAGCGTTATAGAGGACGGTTACGAGCAGTACTTC. This gives the protein CSVIEDGYEQYF.